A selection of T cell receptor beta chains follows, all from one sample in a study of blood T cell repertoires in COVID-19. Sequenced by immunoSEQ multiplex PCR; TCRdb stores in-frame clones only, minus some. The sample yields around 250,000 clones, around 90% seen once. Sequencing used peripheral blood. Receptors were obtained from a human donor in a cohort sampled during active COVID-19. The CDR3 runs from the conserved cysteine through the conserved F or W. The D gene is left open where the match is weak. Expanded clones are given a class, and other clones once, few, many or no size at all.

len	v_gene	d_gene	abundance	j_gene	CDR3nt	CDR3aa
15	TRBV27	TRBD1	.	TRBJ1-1	TGTGCCAGCAGTTTAGCAGGACAGGGATACACTGAAGCTTTCTTT	CASSLAGQGYTEAFF
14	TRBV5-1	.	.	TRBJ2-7	TGCGCCAGCAGCTTGAGGCAGGGAATCCACGAGCAGTACTTC	CASSLRQGIHEQYF
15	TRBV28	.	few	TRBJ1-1	TGTGCCAGCATTATCTACGTCGGGATGAACACTGAAGCTTTCTTT	CASIIYVGMNTEAFF
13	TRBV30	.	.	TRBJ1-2	TGTGCCTGGGTTGGTAGGGGCCCTTGGGGCTACACCTTC	CAWVGRGPWGYTF
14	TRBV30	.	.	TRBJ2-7	TGTGCCTGGAGTCCTCGGACTCCGGGGTACGAGCAGTACTTC	CAWSPRTPGYEQYF
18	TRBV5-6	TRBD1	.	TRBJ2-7	TGTGCCAGCACCGTCGGTCCCCCTGTACGGGACAGAATTTACGAGCAGTACTTC	CASTVGPPVRDRIYEQYF
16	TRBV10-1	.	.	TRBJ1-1	TGCGCCAACCTACCCGCTCCGGGATCCATGAACACTGAAGCTTTCTTT	CANLPAPGSMNTEAFF
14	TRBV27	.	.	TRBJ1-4	TGTGCCAGCAGCCCCGTGGGGGGAGGGGAAAAACTGTTTTTT	CASSPVGGGEKLFF
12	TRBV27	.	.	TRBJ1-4	TGTGCCAGCACTTCAACTAATGAAAAACTGTTTTTT	CASTSTNEKLFF
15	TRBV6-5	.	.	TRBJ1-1	TGTGCCAGCAGTTACTCAGGAGCCCTGAACACTGAAGCTTTCTTT	CASSYSGALNTEAFF
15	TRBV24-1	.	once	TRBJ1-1	TGTGCCATTTGGAGGATCGTGGGCGGGAACACTGAAGCTTTCTTT	CAIWRIVGGNTEAFF
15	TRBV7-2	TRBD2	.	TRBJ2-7	TGTGCCAGCAGCTTAGCCGGAGCGGGGGTCGGCGAGCAGTACTTC	CASSLAGAGVGEQYF
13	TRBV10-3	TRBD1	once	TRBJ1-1	TGTGCCATCAGCGTCCGGGACAGTACTGAAGCTTTCTTT	CAISVRDSTEAFF
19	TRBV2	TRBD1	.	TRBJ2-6	TGTGCCAGCAGGACCTCGACAGGGGCGGTCCTCTCTGGGGCCAACGTCCTGACTTTC	CASRTSTGAVLSGANVLTF
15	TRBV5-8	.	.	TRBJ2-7	TGTGCCAGCAGCTTGGGTGGGGGCCGAAGCTACGAGCAGTACTTC	CASSLGGGRSYEQYF
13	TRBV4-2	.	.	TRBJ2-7	TGTGCCAGCAGCCAAGGACAGGCATACGAGCAGTACTTC	CASSQGQAYEQYF
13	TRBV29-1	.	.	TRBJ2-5	TGCAGCGTTGCGCAGGGGATCCAAGAGACCCAGTACTTC	CSVAQGIQETQYF
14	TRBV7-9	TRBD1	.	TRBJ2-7	TGTGCCAGCAGCCCAAGGACAGGGATCTACGAGCAGTACTTC	CASSPRTGIYEQYF
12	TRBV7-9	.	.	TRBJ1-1	TGTGCCAGCAGCCCCCGCCGGGGTGAGGCTTTCTTT	CASSPRRGEAFF
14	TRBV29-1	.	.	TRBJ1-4	TGCAGCGTCGATGACAGGTATGGGGTGAAATGGCTGTTTTTT	CSVDDRYGVKWLFF
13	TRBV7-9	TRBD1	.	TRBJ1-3	TGTGCCAGCAGCGACAGGGAACGAAACACCATATATTTT	CASSDRERNTIYF
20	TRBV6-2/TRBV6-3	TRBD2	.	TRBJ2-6	TGTGCCAGCAGCCCCACCCCTAAAGGACTAGCGGGAGCCGGGGCCAACGTCCTGACTTTC	CASSPTPKGLAGAGANVLTF
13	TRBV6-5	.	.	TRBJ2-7	TGTGCCAGCAGGGGAGGGGGGCCAGCCGAGCAGTACTTC	CASRGGGPAEQYF
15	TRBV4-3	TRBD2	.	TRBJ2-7	TGCGCCAGCAGCCAAAGAGCTAGCGGTCCCTACGAGCAGTACTTC	CASSQRASGPYEQYF
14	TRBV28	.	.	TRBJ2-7	TGTGCCAGCGGAGGGATAAGAGGGGCCTACGAGCAGTACTTC	CASGGIRGAYEQYF
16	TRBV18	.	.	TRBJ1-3	TGTGCCAGCTCACAACCCGGGGATAACTCTGGAAACACCATATATTTT	CASSQPGDNSGNTIYF
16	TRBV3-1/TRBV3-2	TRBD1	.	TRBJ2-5	TGTGCCAGCAGCCAAGTGGGGACAGGGCCCCCACAGGCCCAGTACTTC	CASSQVGTGPPQAQYF
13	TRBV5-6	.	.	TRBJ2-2	TGTGCCAGCGTTGGGGGGTTCCCCGGGGAGCTGTTTTTT	CASVGGFPGELFF
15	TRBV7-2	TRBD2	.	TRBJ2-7	TGTGCCAGCAGCCTCCGGACTAGCGGGAGTTACGAGCAGTACTTC	CASSLRTSGSYEQYF
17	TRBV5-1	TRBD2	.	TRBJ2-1	TGCGCCAGCAGCCTACTGTTGGCGGGAGACGTCGAAAATGAGCAGTTCTTC	CASSLLLAGDVENEQFF
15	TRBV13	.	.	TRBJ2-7	TGTGCCAGCAGCTTAAACTTCGGGACTGCCTACGAGCAGTACTTC	CASSLNFGTAYEQYF
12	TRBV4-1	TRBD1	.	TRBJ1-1	TGCGCCAGCAGTCAGGGGGAAACTGAAGCTTTCTTT	CASSQGETEAFF
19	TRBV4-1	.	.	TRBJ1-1	TGCGCCAGCAGCGGAGGCCTCTTCGGGGGGCTTGAGGGGAACACTGAAGCTTTCTTT	CASSGGLFGGLEGNTEAFF
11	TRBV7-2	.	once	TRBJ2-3	TGTGCCAGCAGCTTTAAAGATACGCAGTATTTT	CASSFKDTQYF
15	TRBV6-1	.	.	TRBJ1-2	TGTGCCAGCAGTGAATCGGGTGTCTCTAACTATGGCTACACCTTC	CASSESGVSNYGYTF
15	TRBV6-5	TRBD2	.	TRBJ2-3	TGTGCCAGCAGTTACCTAGCGGGTAGCACAGATACGCAGTATTTT	CASSYLAGSTDTQYF
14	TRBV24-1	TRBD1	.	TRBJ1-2	TGTGCCACCAGTGGGGATGACAGGGCCTATGGCTACACCTTC	CATSGDDRAYGYTF
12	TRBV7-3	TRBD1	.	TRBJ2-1	TGTGCCAGCAGCTCGACAGGGAGTGAGCAGTTCTTC	CASSSTGSEQFF
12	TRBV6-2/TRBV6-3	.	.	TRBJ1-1	TGTGCCAGCAGTTACGTGAAGACAGAAGCTTTCTTT	CASSYVKTEAFF
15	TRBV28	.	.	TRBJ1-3	TGTGCCAGCAGTTTTGTGGCAGAGTTAGCGAACACCATATATTTT	CASSFVAELANTIYF
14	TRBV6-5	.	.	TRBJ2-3	TGTGCCAGCCGCGGAGGGCTTAGCACAGATACGCAGTATTTT	CASRGGLSTDTQYF
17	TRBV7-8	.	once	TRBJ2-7	TGTGCCAGCAGCTTAGAGACTATTGTGGCGTACTCCTACGAGCAGTACTTC	CASSLETIVAYSYEQYF
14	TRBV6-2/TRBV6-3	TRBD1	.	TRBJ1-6	TGTGCCAGCAGTCCAGGGGGTTATAATTCACCCCTCCACTTT	CASSPGGYNSPLHF
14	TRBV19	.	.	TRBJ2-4	TGTGCCAGTAGTAGCCAGGGTACGAGAAACATTCAGTACTTC	CASSSQGTRNIQYF
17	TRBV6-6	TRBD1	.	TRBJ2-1	TGTGCCAGCAGTCCACATCCCCTGGGACAGGGGAACAATGAGCAGTTCTTC	CASSPHPLGQGNNEQFF
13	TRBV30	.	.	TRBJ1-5	TGTGCCTGGAGTGCCCGAAGTAGACAGCCCCAGCATTTT	CAWSARSRQPQHF
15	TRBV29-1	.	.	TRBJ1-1	TGCAGCGTCGGACTTTACAGGGTCATGAACACTGAAGCTTTCTTT	CSVGLYRVMNTEAFF
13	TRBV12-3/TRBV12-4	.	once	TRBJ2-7	TGTGCCAGCAGTTTGGACAGTACCTACGAGCAGTACTTC	CASSLDSTYEQYF
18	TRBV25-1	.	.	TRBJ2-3	TGTGCCAGCACCCCCCCTAGGTGTTGGACTAAGACTACAGATACGCAGTATTTT	CASTPPRCWTKTTDTQYF
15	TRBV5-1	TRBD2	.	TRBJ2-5	TGCGCCAGCAGTTCCGGGACTAGCGGTAGAGAGACCCAGTACTTC	CASSSGTSGRETQYF
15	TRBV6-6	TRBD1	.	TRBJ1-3	TGTGCCAGCAGTCAGATGACAGGGGCTGGAAACACCATATATTTT	CASSQMTGAGNTIYF
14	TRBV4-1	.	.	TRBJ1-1	TGCGCCAGCAGCCAAGGACAGATGAACACTGAAGCTTTCTTT	CASSQGQMNTEAFF
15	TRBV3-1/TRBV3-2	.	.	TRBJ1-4	TGTGCCAGCAGCCATCGGTACGGTGTTGGTGAAAAACTGTTTTTT	CASSHRYGVGEKLFF
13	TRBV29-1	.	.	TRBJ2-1	TGCAGCGTTGGCCCCTCAGTAGCCAATGAGCAGTTCTTC	CSVGPSVANEQFF
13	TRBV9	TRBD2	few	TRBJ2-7	TGTGCCAGCAGCGCCGAACTAGCGGGGAGGGAGTACTTC	CASSAELAGREYF
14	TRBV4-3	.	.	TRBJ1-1	TGCGCCAGCAGCCAGGGGGGTCGGGAGACTGAAGCTTTCTTT	CASSQGGRETEAFF